This T cell receptor (beta chain) was captured by sequencing in a study of chemoradiotherapy in HPV16-positive cancers. Regarding the study as a whole: HPV-specific T cells were functionally defined from only a couple of HPV16-positive patients.

Over chemoradiotherapy, repertoires were sampled more than once. The protocol was immunoSEQ multiplex PCR, while the TCRdb copy is restricted to in-frame clones and leaves out a portion. The sample shows 25,000 to 35,000 clones, more than 80% of them seen only once. Worth noting for this clone: What it recognizes is unknown.

Germline assignment: CDR1 LNHDA and CDR2 SQIVND (reference sequence). The CDR3 covers 16 residues. Trimming left V 9 bases short and J 4 bases short, with 19 bases between. V gene TRBV19 combines with J gene TRBJ1-6, with a possible D match to TRBD1 (5 bases). This specimen consisted of blood, obtained from a patient who underwent chemoradiotherapy. This TCR was recovered from a human donor with HPV-associated anogenital cancer. This CDR3 is CASRGEDGQYNSPLHF. In DNA form, the CDR3 reads TGTGCCAGCCGGGGGGAGGACGGCCAGTATAATTCACCCCTCCACTTT.